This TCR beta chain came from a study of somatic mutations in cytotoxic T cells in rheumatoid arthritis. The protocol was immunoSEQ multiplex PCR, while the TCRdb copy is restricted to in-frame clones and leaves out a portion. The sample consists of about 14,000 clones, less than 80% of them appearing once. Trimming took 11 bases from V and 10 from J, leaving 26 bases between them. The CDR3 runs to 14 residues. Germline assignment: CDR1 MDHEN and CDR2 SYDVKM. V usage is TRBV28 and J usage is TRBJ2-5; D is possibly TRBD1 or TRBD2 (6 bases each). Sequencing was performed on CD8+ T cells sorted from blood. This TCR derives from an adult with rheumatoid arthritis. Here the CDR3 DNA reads TGTGCCTGCGGGGAGTGGACAGACCTGGATGACCAGTACTTC. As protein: CACGEWTDLDDQYF.